This is a list of T cell receptor beta chains from one sample in a study of blood T cell repertoires in COVID-19. Profiled with immunoSEQ multiplex PCR; TCRdb holds only in-frame clones, not every one. The table lists 540,000 or so clones, roughly nine tenths of them singletons. Sequencing was carried out using peripheral blood. Every receptor here comes from a woman between 50 and 59 years old with COVID-19, enrolled during active disease. Each CDR3 is given with its conserved first and last residue. D genes are given only for firm matches. Size tells how often a clone was seen (once, few, many) or the class of an expanded clone, and some rows leave it out.

D gene: TRBD1
J gene: TRBJ1-1
clone size: .
V gene: TRBV13
CDR3 DNA: TGTGCCAGCAGCCTCGACAGGGGGCCGAACACTGAAGCTTTCTTT
CDR3 protein: CASSLDRGPNTEAFF

D gene: .
J gene: TRBJ2-7
clone size: .
V gene: TRBV11-2
CDR3 DNA: TGTGCCAGCAGCTCGAGCATCTCGGGGGAGGCCTACGAGCAGTACTTC
CDR3 protein: CASSSSISGEAYEQYF

D gene: .
J gene: TRBJ1-2
clone size: .
V gene: TRBV20-1
CDR3 DNA: TGCAGTGCTTACCATGTGAGCGGCTACACCTTC
CDR3 protein: CSAYHVSGYTF

D gene: TRBD2
J gene: TRBJ2-1
clone size: .
V gene: TRBV5-1
CDR3 DNA: TGCGCCAGCAGCTTCGGTTCGCGGGGGGGTTACAATGAGCAGTTCTTC
CDR3 protein: CASSFGSRGGYNEQFF

D gene: .
J gene: TRBJ2-3
clone size: .
V gene: TRBV7-9
CDR3 DNA: TGTGCCAGCAGCTTACCCTCAAGGGGGGATACGCAGTATTTT
CDR3 protein: CASSLPSRGDTQYF

D gene: .
J gene: TRBJ1-2
clone size: .
V gene: TRBV4-2
CDR3 DNA: TGTGCCAGCAGCCAAGATGTGGCCTCTCCTAGGGGCTACACCTTC
CDR3 protein: CASSQDVASPRGYTF

D gene: TRBD2
J gene: TRBJ2-1
clone size: .
V gene: TRBV4-1
CDR3 DNA: TGCGCCAGCAGCCCATCGGGGGGCGCGGGGGGATACAATGAGCAGTTCTTC
CDR3 protein: CASSPSGGAGGYNEQFF

D gene: TRBD1
J gene: TRBJ1-1
clone size: .
V gene: TRBV5-1
CDR3 DNA: TGCGCCAGCAGCCAGGGACAGTCTACGGAAGCTTTCTTT
CDR3 protein: CASSQGQSTEAFF

D gene: TRBD2
J gene: TRBJ2-3
clone size: .
V gene: TRBV5-8
CDR3 DNA: TGTGCCAGCAGCTTCGGAGCGGGGGGCCGCACAGATACGCAGTATTTT
CDR3 protein: CASSFGAGGRTDTQYF

D gene: TRBD1
J gene: TRBJ2-5
clone size: .
V gene: TRBV11-2
CDR3 DNA: TGTGCCAGCAGCTTTAGGGGACAGGCTCAAGAGACCCAGTACTTC
CDR3 protein: CASSFRGQAQETQYF

D gene: TRBD2
J gene: TRBJ2-5
clone size: .
V gene: TRBV3-1/TRBV3-2
CDR3 DNA: TGTGCCAGCACGACTAGCGGGGGGCAAGAGACCCAGTACTTC
CDR3 protein: CASTTSGGQETQYF

D gene: TRBD1
J gene: TRBJ2-7
clone size: .
V gene: TRBV6-5
CDR3 DNA: TGTGCCAGCAGTCGCCGGGACAGAGCCTACGAGCAGTACTTC
CDR3 protein: CASSRRDRAYEQYF

D gene: TRBD1
J gene: TRBJ1-2
clone size: .
V gene: TRBV7-3
CDR3 DNA: TGTGCCAGCAGCCCGAGGCCAGGGGGTGATGGCTACACCTTC
CDR3 protein: CASSPRPGGDGYTF

D gene: TRBD1
J gene: TRBJ1-2
clone size: .
V gene: TRBV6-1
CDR3 DNA: TGTGCCAGCAGTGGATCACAGGGGAACGCTAACTATGGCTACACCTTC
CDR3 protein: CASSGSQGNANYGYTF

D gene: .
J gene: TRBJ2-3
clone size: few
V gene: TRBV7-2
CDR3 DNA: TGTGCCAGCAGCCAAGGGAGCTCAAGCACAGATACGCAGTATTTT
CDR3 protein: CASSQGSSSTDTQYF

D gene: .
J gene: TRBJ2-3
clone size: few
V gene: TRBV27
CDR3 DNA: TGTGCCAGCAGTTTAGGAGGCAGAGATACGCAGTATTTT
CDR3 protein: CASSLGGRDTQYF

D gene: .
J gene: TRBJ2-1
clone size: .
V gene: TRBV11-2
CDR3 DNA: TGTGCCAGCAGCCCTCACTCAGAGGTTGGTGAGCAGTTCTTC
CDR3 protein: CASSPHSEVGEQFF

D gene: TRBD1
J gene: TRBJ1-2
clone size: .
V gene: TRBV4-2
CDR3 DNA: TGTGCCAGCAGCCAACCGACAGGGTGGAATGGCTACACCTTC
CDR3 protein: CASSQPTGWNGYTF

D gene: TRBD2
J gene: TRBJ2-3
clone size: few
V gene: TRBV5-1
CDR3 DNA: TGCGCCAGCAGCTTACTAGCGGAGTTCACAGATACGCAGTATTTT
CDR3 protein: CASSLLAEFTDTQYF

D gene: TRBD1
J gene: TRBJ2-6
clone size: .
V gene: TRBV5-4
CDR3 DNA: TGTGCCAGCAGCTCGGGACAGCCGCTTTTACCGCCGGGGGCCAACGTCCTGACTTTC
CDR3 protein: CASSSGQPLLPPGANVLTF

D gene: TRBD1
J gene: TRBJ1-4
clone size: few
V gene: TRBV5-1
CDR3 DNA: TGCGCCAGCAGCTATACAGGGGATAAACTGTTTTTT
CDR3 protein: CASSYTGDKLFF

D gene: .
J gene: TRBJ2-2
clone size: .
V gene: TRBV21-1
CDR3 DNA: TGTGCCAGCAGCAAGGGTCAGGGGAACGGGGAGCTGTTTTTT
CDR3 protein: CASSKGQGNGELFF

D gene: .
J gene: TRBJ1-1
clone size: .
V gene: TRBV6-6
CDR3 DNA: TGTGCCAGCACTAGACCCGGAACCACTGAAGCTTTCTTT
CDR3 protein: CASTRPGTTEAFF

D gene: TRBD2
J gene: TRBJ2-7
clone size: .
V gene: TRBV30
CDR3 DNA: TGTGCCTGGAGTCCAACTATAGCGGGGGGCGTCTACGAGCAGTACTTC
CDR3 protein: CAWSPTIAGGVYEQYF

D gene: TRBD1
J gene: TRBJ1-1
clone size: .
V gene: TRBV18
CDR3 DNA: TGTGCCAGCTCACCAAGGGAAGGGGGCGGAGGGAACACTGAAGCTTTCTTT
CDR3 protein: CASSPREGGGGNTEAFF

D gene: .
J gene: TRBJ1-3
clone size: .
V gene: TRBV15
CDR3 DNA: TGTGCCACCAGCAGCAGGCGGACAGCTTCTGGAAACACCATATATTTT
CDR3 protein: CATSSRRTASGNTIYF

D gene: TRBD2
J gene: TRBJ2-3
clone size: .
V gene: TRBV2
CDR3 DNA: TGTGCCAGCAGTGGCCGGCGGGGGGCCACAGATACGCAGTATTTT
CDR3 protein: CASSGRRGATDTQYF

D gene: TRBD1
J gene: TRBJ2-1
clone size: .
V gene: TRBV11-1
CDR3 DNA: TGTGCCAGCAGACCAGGCGGGGACAGGGGGAATGAGCAGTTCTTC
CDR3 protein: CASRPGGDRGNEQFF

D gene: TRBD2
J gene: TRBJ2-7
clone size: .
V gene: TRBV27
CDR3 DNA: TGTGCCAGCAGTTTATTCCCGGGGGGGTCCTACGAGCAGTACTTC
CDR3 protein: CASSLFPGGSYEQYF